The 25 T cell receptor beta chains below come from one sample, sequenced in a study of T cells in Graves' hyperthyroidism and ophthalmopathy. Amplification of TCR beta CDR3 regions used RNA as the template. The HTBI set primed first-round TCR CDR3 RT-PCR. TCRdb used MiXCR to reprocess the multiplex PCR reads, holding one entry per CDR3 protein. The sample holds about 500,000 distinct CDR3 sequences, roughly an eighth seen once. The sample was blood. The receptors shown here come from a woman aged 18-29 years with Graves' hyperthyroidism.

V and J are TRBV27 and TRBJ2-7; the D call may be TRBD1 or TRBD2 (5 bases each). The CDR3 has 12 amino acids. The germline V and J ends were trimmed by 8 bases and 1 base, with 9 bases remaining between them. The germline gives CDR1 MNHEY, CDR2 SMNVEV (reference sequence). The CDR3 reads CASAGASYEQYF. Written as DNA, the CDR3 is TGTGCCAGCGCCGGGGCGTCCTACGAGCAGTACTTC.

This clonotype was observed many times. The chain combines TRBV12-5 with TRBJ1-5; D is uncertain. CDR3 length equals 14 residues. Trimming shortened V by 1 base and J by 1 base, and 5 bases separated the two germline ends. Per germline, CDR1 LGHNT and CDR2 FRNRAP. CDR3 loop: CASGLGHSNQPQHF. The CDR3 DNA sequence: TGTGCTAGTGGTTTGGGGCACAGCAATCAGCCCCAGCATTTT.

Many counts were recorded for this clonotype. The gene calls are TRBV7-3 and TRBJ2-1; 7 nucleotides align to TRBD1. Germline CDR1 SGHTA, CDR2 FQGTGA. The CDR3 sequence is 15 residues long. V lost 3 bases, J lost 4 bases, and 6 bases stayed unmatched. In DNA form, the CDR3 reads TGTGCCAGCAGCTTGTACAGGGGCCCATACAATGAGCAGTTCTTC. Protein sequence: CASSLYRGPYNEQFF. The full variable domain, in which reference TRBV7-3 and TRBJ2-1 provide the parts outside the CDR3, is GAGVSQTPSNKVTEKGKYVELRCDPISGHTALYWYRQSLGQGPEFLIYFQGTGAADDSGLPNDRFFAVRPEGSVSTLKIQRTERGDSAVYLCASSLYRGPYNEQFFGPGTRLTVL.

The table lists this clonotype with a few counts. The genes are TRBV14 and TRBJ1-3, with D possibly matching TRBD1 (5 bases). The CDR3 covers 15 residues. CDR1 SGHDN and CDR2 FVKESK come from the germline V gene. The V end was cut by 3 bases, the J end by 3 bases, with 12 bases between. The CDR3 DNA reads as TGTGCCAGCAGCCATCGGGGGACTGATGGAAACACCATATATTTT. Its protein is CASSHRGTDGNTIYF.

On this clonotype itself: Possible read error: a much larger clone is one base away. This chain joins TRBV12-3 or TRBV12-4 and TRBJ2-1, with D tentatively TRBD1 (6 bases). Trimming took 4 bases from V and 7 from J, leaving 14 bases between them. CDR3 length equals 14 residues. The CDR3 bases are TGTGCCAGCAGTTCCGGCGACAGGCTGAATGAGCAGTTCTTC. Its protein is CASSSGDRLNEQFF.

This clonotype appeared many times. The DNA of the CDR3 is TGTGCCAGCAGCATAGCGGGAGCAATAGAGACCCAGTACTTC. The encoded protein is CASSIAGAIETQYF. The chain couples TRBV12-3 or TRBV12-4 to TRBJ2-5, with 9 positions matching TRBD2. The V gene end was trimmed by 6 bases and the J gene end by 4 bases; junction bases not matched to a gene: 6. CDR3 length: 14 amino acids.

This rearrangement joins TRBV7-3 to TRBJ2-2; D is possibly TRBD1 or TRBD2 (6 bases each). The germline V and J ends were trimmed by 6 bases and 7 bases, with 21 bases remaining between them. CDR1 SGHTA and CDR2 FQGTGA come from the germline V gene. The CDR3 length is 16 residues. The CDR3 loop is CASRRGDPARGGELFF. The CDR3 DNA is TGTGCCAGCAGGAGGGGGGACCCCGCTCGGGGCGGGGAGCTGTTTTTT. Full variable domain (rest looked up from reference TRBV7-3 and TRBJ2-2): GAGVSQTPSNKVTEKGKYVELRCDPISGHTALYWYRQSLGQGPEFLIYFQGTGAADDSGLPNDRFFAVRPEGSVSTLKIQRTERGDSAVYLCASRRGDPARGGELFFGEGSRLTVL.

The rearrangement joins TRBV6-4 to TRBJ1-1; 7 bases match TRBD1. Germline V gene sequence: CDR1 MRHNA, CDR2 SNTAGT. The CDR3 covers 15 residues. Trimming cost V 6 bases and J 7 bases; bases outside gene matches: 14. CDR3 residues: CASRDHDREADEAFF. The CDR3, as DNA: TGTGCCAGCAGGGATCATGACAGGGAGGCTGATGAAGCTTTCTTT.

This clonotype was recorded many times. The chain has TRBV28 and TRBJ2-1, with no clear D. CDR3 size: 13 residues. V was clipped by 6 bases and J by 4 bases, with 10 bases between them. Germline V gene sequence: CDR1 MDHEN, CDR2 SYDVKM. CDR3 in amino acids: CASREPGYNEQFF. DNA for the CDR3: TGTGCCAGCAGGGAGCCTGGATACAATGAGCAGTTCTTC.

This clonotype has ten or more counts. This chain uses TRBV7-2 with TRBJ2-1; no clear D. Germline V lookup: CDR1 SGHTA, CDR2 FQGNSA. This CDR3 has 17 amino acids. V was shortened by 2 bases and J by 0 bases, with 14 bases between the two germline ends. In DNA, the CDR3 is TGTGCCAGCAGCTTACGGCTAGGGTCGAGCTCCTACAATGAGCAGTTCTTC. This encodes CASSLRLGSSSYNEQFF.

The sample holds many counts of this clonotype. The V call is TRBV20-1, the J call TRBJ1-1; no clear D gene. This CDR3 spans 15 amino acids. The V end lost 0 bases, the J end lost 1 base, and 12 bases lay between the germline ends. Germline V gene data show CDR1 as DFQATT and CDR2 as SNEGSKA (reference sequence). In DNA, the CDR3 is TGCAGTGCTAGAGATATAGGTAAGGGGAACACTGAAGCTTTCTTT. It codes for CSARDIGKGNTEAFF.

In its sample, this clonotype was seen many times. This CDR3 is CASSQPWSSLAGYGYTF. CDR3 nucleotides: TGTGCCAGCAGCCAGCCCTGGAGCAGCCTGGCCGGCTATGGCTACACCTTC. The V and J genes are TRBV3-1 and TRBJ1-2; no clear D. This CDR3 is built from 17 residues. Germline V lookup: CDR1 LGHDT, CDR2 YNNKEL (reference sequence). Trimming removed 3 bases at V and 4 bases at J, with 21 bases between.

This clonotype was counted a few times. This chain joins TRBV11-2 and TRBJ2-7; TRBD2 might be the D (5 bases). V lost 0 bases and J lost 1, with 7 bases in between. Germline assignment: CDR1 SGHAT and CDR2 FQNNGV. The CDR3 consists of 14 residues. CDR3 nucleotide sequence: TGTGCCAGCAGCTTAGAGTCGGGGTCCTACGAGCAGTACGTC. This sequence encodes CASSLESGSYEQYV.

This clonotype was recorded many times. This chain connects TRBV12-3 or TRBV12-4 to TRBJ1-1; D not certain. The germline V and J ends were trimmed by 3 bases and 1 base, with 6 bases remaining between them. The CDR3 is made up of 13 amino acids. The CDR3 protein is CASSFAANTEAFF. The DNA of the CDR3 is TGTGCCAGCAGTTTTGCGGCGAACACTGAAGCTTTCTTT.

The sample holds many counts of this clonotype. This rearrangement joins TRBV7-9 to TRBJ2-1; 15 bases are a match to TRBD2. V gave up 4 bases and J gave up 8 bases; unmatched junction bases: 3. Germline values: CDR1 SEHNR, CDR2 FQNEAQ (reference sequence). The CDR3 is 15 amino acids. This CDR3 is CASSSGLAGGHEQFF. The CDR3 nucleotides are TGTGCCAGCAGCTCAGGACTAGCGGGAGGGCATGAGCAGTTCTTC.

Comment on this clonotype: The junction departs from germline at one end; a sequencing error may be responsible. V is TRBV19 and J is TRBJ1-2; the D gene is possibly TRBD1 (6 bases). The germline V gene has CDR1 LNHDA and CDR2 SQIVND (reference sequence). The CDR3 has 13 amino acids. Here the CDR3 reads CASSIGRGYGYTF. In DNA form, the CDR3 reads TGTGCTAGTAGTATAGGCAGGGGCTATGGCTACACCTTC.

This clonotype was counted ten times or more. J is TRBJ1-5 and V is TRBV12-3 or TRBV12-4; a possible D gene is TRBD1 (5 bases). The V end lost 0 bases, the J end lost 2 bases, and 17 bases lay between the germline ends. CDR3 length equals 18 residues. CDR3 nucleotides: TGTGCCAGCAGTTTAGCGTGGGGACTGGGTTCGGGCAATCAGCCCCAGCATTTT. Its protein is CASSLAWGLGSGNQPQHF.

This clonotype was seen repeatedly, ten times or more. V is TRBV7-3 and J is TRBJ2-3, with 14 bases lining up with TRBD2. Germline values: CDR1 SGHTA, CDR2 FQGTGA. V was clipped by 4 bases and J by 2 bases; unmatched bases: 11. The CDR3 length is 19 residues. This CDR3 is CASSSGLAGVSRTTDTQYF. The CDR3 DNA reads TGTGCCAGCAGCTCGGGACTAGCGGGAGTTTCAAGGACCACAGATACGCAGTATTTT.

This clonotype was detected ten times or more. V is TRBV28 and J is TRBJ2-1; possibly TRBD2 for D (6 bases). In germline, CDR1 is MDHEN, CDR2 SYDVKM. V lost 4 bases and J 10 bases, leaving 8 bases between the germline ends. The CDR3 contains 11 residues. CDR3: CASSSGLEQFF. CDR3 coding DNA: TGTGCCAGCAGTTCAGGACTAGAGCAGTTCTTC.

CDR3 sequence reads: CATSGCEQYV. CDR3 nucleotide sequence: TGTGCCACCAGTGGGTGTGAGCAGTACGTC. The chain links TRBV24-1 to TRBJ2-7; D gene unclear. This CDR3 has 10 residues. Trimming removed 5 bases from V and 7 bases from J, with 5 bases in between. CDR1 KGHDR and CDR2 SFDVKD come from the germline V gene.

This clonotype was counted ten times or more. The chain joins TRBV9 to TRBJ2-2; D call uncertain. V shed 0 bases and J shed 6 bases, with 6 bases lying between them. The CDR3 consists of 13 residues. Germline CDR1 reads SGDLS; CDR2 reads YYNGEE. CDR3 DNA sequence: TGTGCCAGCAGCGTAGAGGGTTCCGGGGAGCTGTTTTTT. Protein: CASSVEGSGELFF.

The CDR3 region is CASSVDSGLAVDTQYF. CDR3 nucleotide sequence: TGTGCCAGCAGCGTCGACTCGGGACTAGCGGTAGATACGCAGTATTTT. This rearrangement joins TRBV9 to TRBJ2-3, with 11 bases aligning to TRBD2. CDR3 length equals 16 residues. With V trimmed by 2 bases and J by 5 bases, 7 bases remained unmatched. The germline CDR1 and CDR2 sequences are SGDLS and YYNGEE.

This clonotype was seen a few times. J is TRBJ2-3 and V is TRBV19, with D possibly being TRBD2 (6 bases). The CDR3 consists of 16 residues. V shed 1 base and J shed 0 bases, with 11 bases lying between them. Germline assignment: CDR1 LNHDA and CDR2 SQIVND (reference sequence). The CDR3 loop is CASSIAGGASTDTQYF. As DNA, the CDR3 is TGTGCCAGTAGTATAGCTGGCGGGGCGAGCACAGATACGCAGTATTTT.

The rearrangement uses TRBV4-2 and TRBJ1-4; D is unresolved. Germline V gene data show CDR1 as LGHNA and CDR2 as YNFKEQ. This CDR3 is built from 18 residues. The V and J ends lost 1 base and 5 bases respectively, with 20 bases between them. The CDR3 nucleotides are TGTGCCAGCAGCCAAGTCACGACTACCCGGGCCCCAAATGAAAAACTGTTTTTT. Translated, it gives CASSQVTTTRAPNEKLFF.

This clonotype was picked up many times. The chain carries TRBV4-1 and TRBJ2-7; TRBD2 matches 7 bases. Losses at the gene ends were 3 bases for V and 3 bases for J; bases not matched to a gene: 8. This CDR3 spans 15 amino acids. The germline CDR1 and CDR2 sequences are MGHRA and YSYEKL. CDR3 residues: CASSQSATSYYEQYF. The CDR3 DNA sequence: TGCGCCAGCAGCCAGTCCGCGACTAGCTACTACGAGCAGTACTTC.